This T cell receptor beta chain was found in a study of control samples from healthy donors and cancer patients. Clones were sequenced by immunoSEQ multiplex PCR, and TCRdb holds only the in-frame ones, with some missing. The sample lists over 150,000 clones, just under 95% occurring once. Sample: blood. The clonotype comes from a man aged 40-49 years in good health.

CDR3 nucleotide sequence: TGCGCCAGCAGCCTCATACGGAGCCGTTCGGGCACAGATACGCAGTATTTT. Protein: CASSLIRSRSGTDTQYF. V usage is TRBV4-1 and J usage is TRBJ2-3; D call uncertain. The CDR3 totals 17 residues. Germline V gene data show CDR1 as MGHRA and CDR2 as YSYEKL. Trimming took 4 bases from V and 1 from J, leaving 18 bases between them.